This TCR beta chain was recovered during a study of CD8+ T cells in alopecia areata. Stated treatment: oral pan-JAK inhibitor, 5-10 mg twice daily. cDNA serving as the sequencing template came from extracted, reverse transcribed RNA. Generated by immunoSEQ multiplex PCR, the TCRdb table keeps only in-frame clones and is missing some. This sample has 90,000 to 120,000 clones, with roughly 84% found just once. The CDR3 covers 16 residues. Germline-derived CDR1 and CDR2 are SEHNR and FQNEAQ (reference sequence). V was shortened by 4 bases and J by 0 bases, with 13 bases between the two germline ends. This clone was seen just once.

The chain joins TRBV7-9 to TRBJ2-1; D possibly corresponds to TRBD2 (6 bases). The material sequenced was CD8+ T cells sorted from blood, taken at week 24, from a patient treated with tofacitinib. The clonotype was recovered from a human donor with alopecia areata. CDR3: CASSSGGTGSYNEQFF. DNA of the CDR3: TGTGCCAGCAGCTCCGGCGGGACCGGCTCCTACAATGAGCAGTTCTTC.